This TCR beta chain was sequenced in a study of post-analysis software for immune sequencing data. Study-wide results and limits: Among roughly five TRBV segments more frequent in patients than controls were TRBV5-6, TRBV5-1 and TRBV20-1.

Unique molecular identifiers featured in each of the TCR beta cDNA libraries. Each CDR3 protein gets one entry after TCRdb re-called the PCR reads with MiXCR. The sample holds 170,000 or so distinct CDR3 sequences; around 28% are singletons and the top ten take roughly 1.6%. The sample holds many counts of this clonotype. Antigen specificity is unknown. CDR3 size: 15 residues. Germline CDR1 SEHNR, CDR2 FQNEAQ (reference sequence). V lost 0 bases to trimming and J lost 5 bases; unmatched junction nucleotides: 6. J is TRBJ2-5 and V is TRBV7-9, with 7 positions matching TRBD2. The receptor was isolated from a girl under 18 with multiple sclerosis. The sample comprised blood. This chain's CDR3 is CASSLAPSAGETQYF. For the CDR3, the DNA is TGTGCCAGCAGCTTAGCTCCCTCAGCGGGGGAGACCCAGTACTTC.